A single sample gave rise to the 26 T cell receptor beta chains below, sequenced in a study of blood T cell repertoires in COVID-19. TCRdb keeps only in-frame clones here, not all; method: immunoSEQ multiplex PCR. The sample lists 150,000 to 200,000 clones, about 87% seen once, with around 2.5% in the top ten. Sequencing was carried out using peripheral blood. The origin of the receptors is a man aged 35-49 years with active or convalescent COVID-19.

V usage is TRBV5-4 and J usage is TRBJ2-2; 8 positions agree with TRBD1. The CDR3 length is 15 residues. The trim removed 4 bases at V and 3 bases at J, leaving 5 bases unmatched. Looked up from germline, CDR1 is SGHNT and CDR2 is YYREEE (reference sequence). Here the CDR3 DNA reads TGTGCCAGCAGCGTACCAGGGGGCGACACCGGGGAGCTGTTTTTT. Its translation: CASSVPGGDTGELFF.

This chain connects TRBV19 to TRBJ2-3, with TRBD2 matching 8 bases. Germline CDR1 reads LNHDA; CDR2 reads SQIVND (reference sequence). Trimming at V came to 2 bases and at J to 3 bases, leaving 4 bases not matched to a gene. This CDR3 has 15 amino acids. Here the CDR3 reads CASSIFGGATDTQYF. The CDR3 coding sequence is TGTGCCAGTAGTATATTCGGGGGGGCTACAGATACGCAGTATTTT.

The chain recombines TRBV7-8 with TRBJ1-1; a weak D match, TRBD1 (6 bases). Trimming took off 6 bases at V and 6 bases at J, with 14 bases between the two ends. CDR1 and CDR2 from the germline V gene are SGHVS and FQNEAQ. The CDR3 extends over 13 amino acids. The CDR3 region is CASRPRGAPEAFF. The CDR3 DNA reads as TGTGCCAGCAGGCCTCGGGGGGCCCCTGAAGCTTTCTTT. Drawing the rest from reference TRBV7-8 and TRBJ1-1, the complete variable domain is GAGVSQSPRYKVAKRGQDVALRCDPISGHVSLFWYQQALGQGPEFLTYFQNEAQLDKSGLPSDRFFAERPEGSVSTLKIQRTQQEDSAVYLCASRPRGAPEAFFGQGTRLTVV.

This rearrangement joins TRBV28 to TRBJ1-4, with 7 bases matching TRBD1. Losses at the gene ends were 3 bases for V and 8 bases for J; bases not matched to a gene: 6. The V gene's germline CDR1 is MDHEN and CDR2 SYDVKM. This CDR3 is built from 14 residues. CDR3 sequence reads: CASSFDRVGEKLFF. The CDR3 nucleotides are TGTGCCAGCAGTTTTGACAGGGTAGGGGAAAAACTGTTTTTT.

CDR3 sequence (DNA): TGCGCCAGCAGCTTGGCCCCAGGGGGGACAGGGAATAACGAGCAGTACTTC. Protein product: CASSLAPGGTGNNEQYF. The chain links TRBV5-1 to TRBJ2-7; TRBD1 matches at 9 bases. Germline CDR1 reads SGHRS; CDR2 reads YFSETQ. Unmatched junction bases numbered 12, after V lost 0 bases and J lost 5 bases. The CDR3 totals 17 residues.

This chain joins TRBV29-1 and TRBJ2-2; D may be TRBD2 (5 bases). Germline values: CDR1 SQVTM, CDR2 ANQGSEA. This CDR3 region has 13 residues. Deletions cut 6 bases from V and 4 bases from J, with 12 bases between. For the CDR3, the DNA is TGCAGCGTGGGGAATCGGGGCACCGGGGAGCTGTTTTTT. It yields the protein CSVGNRGTGELFF.

The V and J genes are TRBV5-4 and TRBJ1-1; D call uncertain. The CDR3 runs 13 residues. Germline V gene sequence: CDR1 SGHNT, CDR2 YYREEE (reference sequence). V was cut by 5 bases and J by 1 base, with 9 bases left in between. This CDR3 is CASSWTENTEAFF. The CDR3 DNA follows: TGTGCCAGCAGTTGGACTGAGAACACTGAAGCTTTCTTT.

The V call is TRBV19, the J call TRBJ1-4, with 9 bases that match TRBD1. This CDR3 is 15 amino acids long. CDR1 and CDR2 (germline): LNHDA, SQIVND (reference sequence). V was clipped by 4 bases and J by 3 bases; unmatched bases: 3. The CDR3 sequence is CASSTRDRANEKLFF. The CDR3 region has the DNA TGTGCCAGTAGTACCCGGGACAGGGCTAATGAAAAACTGTTTTTT.

The chain combines TRBV9 with TRBJ2-5; D is possibly TRBD2 (7 bases). V shed 3 bases and J shed 9 bases, with 15 bases lying between them. Looked up from germline, CDR1 is SGDLS and CDR2 is YYNGEE. The CDR3 consists of 13 residues. This CDR3 reads CASSERGGAAQYF. CDR3 in DNA: TGTGCCAGCAGCGAGCGTGGGGGGGCGGCCCAGTACTTC.

This chain joins TRBV15 and TRBJ2-3; D unresolved. The germline CDR1 and CDR2 sequences are LNHNV and YYDKDF (reference sequence). V lost 0 bases, J lost 2 bases, and 9 bases lay in between. The CDR3 totals 15 residues. The CDR3 sequence: CATSRDGPSTDTQYF. The DNA of the CDR3 is TGTGCCACCAGCAGAGATGGGCCCTCCACAGATACGCAGTATTTT.

This clone was observed once. The chain uses TRBV7-2 and TRBJ2-1, with 9 positions matching TRBD1. The germline V gene has CDR1 SGHTA and CDR2 FQGNSA. The CDR3 has 15 residues. Trimming cost V 0 bases and J 14 bases; bases outside gene matches: 11. The CDR3 spells CASSLAGTGPGGEFF. The CDR3 bases are TGTGCCAGCAGCTTAGCCGGGACAGGGCCAGGAGGGGAGTTCTTC.

The gene calls are TRBV6-5 and TRBJ1-2; weak D call: TRBD1 (5 bases). CDR3 size: 14 residues. Germline V gives CDR1 MNHEY, CDR2 SVGAGI. Trimming stripped 5 bases from V and 5 bases from J, with 15 bases between. The CDR3 DNA is TGTGCCAGCAGTATCGGGCAGGAGGGGTATGGCTACACCTTC. Translation gives CASSIGQEGYGYTF.

This clone is labeled as medium-sized. The genes are TRBV4-2 and TRBJ1-2, with TRBD1 matching 9 bases. Trimming took 2 bases from V and 2 from J; bases not matched to a gene: 3. The CDR3 totals 15 residues. Per the germline V gene, CDR1 is LGHNA and CDR2 is YNFKEQ. The CDR3 region is CASSQRGQGNYGYTF. CDR3 in DNA: TGTGCCAGCAGCCAAAGAGGACAGGGGAACTATGGCTACACCTTC.

The chain is built from TRBV7-6 and TRBJ2-3; 10 nucleotides match TRBD2. CDR1 is SGHVS and CDR2 is FNYEAQ in the germline V gene. The CDR3 totals 17 residues. V shed 3 bases, J shed 3 bases, and the junction held 9 bases outside the gene matches. The CDR3 bases are TGTGCCAGCAGCTTGGGAAGGTTAGCGGGGGGTACAGATACGCAGTATTTT. This sequence encodes CASSLGRLAGGTDTQYF.

The rearrangement links TRBV19 to TRBJ2-1, with 11 bases matching TRBD2. CDR1 is LNHDA and CDR2 is SQIVND in the germline V gene (reference sequence). The CDR3 is 14 amino acids. V lost 5 bases, J lost 7 bases, and 4 bases stayed unmatched. As DNA, the CDR3 is TGTGCCAGTAGTCCTAGCGGGGGGCGGAATGAGCAGTTCTTC. This gives the protein CASSPSGGRNEQFF.

The chain couples TRBV12-3 or TRBV12-4 to TRBJ1-4; D not certain. V lost 2 bases, J lost 5 bases, and 6 bases lay in between. The CDR3 is 13 amino acids. The CDR3 coding sequence is TGTGCCAGCAGTTTACGGGAGAATGAAAAACTGTTTTTT. This translates into CASSLRENEKLFF.

The chain carries TRBV19 and TRBJ2-6; 9 bases are shared with TRBD1. The CDR3 runs to 17 residues. Germline CDR1 reads LNHDA; CDR2 reads SQIVND (reference sequence). V trimming: 5 bases; J trimming: 0 bases; junction bases outside the gene matches: 5. CDR3 loop: CASSPRDRVSGANVLTF. The DNA of the CDR3 is TGTGCCAGTAGTCCCCGGGACAGGGTCTCTGGGGCCAACGTCCTGACTTTC.

This clone showed up just once. The chain carries TRBV7-9 and TRBJ1-2; the D gene is possibly TRBD1 (5 bases). The ends were cut back, 1 base at V and 4 bases at J, with 16 bases in the middle. The CDR3 consists of 16 residues. Germline CDR1 is SEHNR and CDR2 is FQNEAQ (reference sequence). The CDR3 here is CASSLGSGEGVYGYTF. As DNA, the CDR3 is TGTGCCAGCAGCTTAGGTTCGGGGGAAGGAGTCTATGGCTACACCTTC.

The chain is built from TRBV4-3 and TRBJ2-1, with 9 bases aligning to TRBD2. The CDR3 totals 15 residues. Germline CDR1 LGHNA, CDR2 YSLEER. With V trimmed by 2 bases and J by 4 bases, 3 bases remained unmatched. CDR3 nucleotides: TGCGCCAGCAGCCAATCTAGCGGGGTTTACAATGAGCAGTTCTTC. It codes for CASSQSSGVYNEQFF.

The V and J genes are TRBV7-8 and TRBJ2-5; D might be TRBD1 (5 bases). This CDR3 region has 13 residues. Germline V gives CDR1 SGHVS, CDR2 FQNEAQ. Trimming stripped 3 bases from V and 4 bases from J, with 9 bases between. The chain's CDR3 is CASSFRQGETQYF. In DNA, the CDR3 is TGTGCCAGCAGCTTCAGGCAGGGAGAGACCCAGTACTTC.

This chain joins TRBV6-5 and TRBJ1-1; 11 bases are a match to TRBD1. Germline V gene sequence: CDR1 MNHEY, CDR2 SVGAGI. CDR3 size: 13 residues. V lost 10 bases, J lost 8 bases, and 9 bases stayed unmatched. CDR3 bases: TGTGCCACCTACCCAAGGGACAGGGGGGAAGCTTTCTTT. It encodes CATYPRDRGEAFF.

This clone was counted once. The DNA for the CDR3 is TGTGCCAGCAGCCAAAAAGAAGCCTCCAATCAGCCCCAGCATTTT. Protein: CASSQKEASNQPQHF. The V and J genes are TRBV4-2 and TRBJ1-5, with unresolved D. Germline lookup yields CDR1 LGHNA and CDR2 YNFKEQ. The CDR3 has 15 amino acids. The V gene lost 2 bases and the J gene lost 3 bases, with 11 bases spanning the gap.

This clone was counted once. The chain recombines TRBV12-3 or TRBV12-4 with TRBJ1-2, with D uncertain. V dropped 0 bases and J dropped 8 bases, with 10 bases sitting between them. The CDR3 loop spans 13 amino acids. The DNA of the CDR3 is TGTGCCAGCAGTTTAGCTCCAGCACAGGGCTACACCTTC. It specifies CASSLAPAQGYTF.

This chain joins TRBV29-1 and TRBJ1-1; D call uncertain. The CDR3 covers 14 residues. From germline, CDR1 is SQVTM and CDR2 ANQGSEA. V lost 2 bases and J lost 1, with 11 bases in between. The CDR3 spells CSVERSGQNTEAFF. DNA of the CDR3: TGCAGCGTTGAACGGTCAGGCCAGAACACTGAAGCTTTCTTT.

The chain recombines TRBV7-8 with TRBJ1-1; 8 nucleotides line up with TRBD1. The CDR3 spans 14 residues. In germline, CDR1 is SGHVS, CDR2 FQNEAQ. The ends lost 2 bases at V and 5 bases at J; junction bases unmatched: 4. CDR3 DNA sequence: TGTGCCAGCAGCTTACAACAGGGGGTAACTGAAGCTTTCTTT. Its protein product is CASSLQQGVTEAFF.

The chain links TRBV28 to TRBJ2-1; TRBD1 agrees at 7 bases. The CDR3 runs to 14 residues. V shed 5 bases, J shed 8 bases, and the junction held 9 bases outside the gene matches. CDR1 and CDR2 (germline): MDHEN, SYDVKM. The CDR3 loop is CASSPRGQGDEQFF. For the CDR3, the DNA is TGTGCCAGCAGTCCCCGCGGGCAGGGGGATGAGCAGTTCTTC. Variable domain in full (rest from reference TRBV28 and TRBJ2-1): DVKVTQSSRYLVKRTGEKVFLECVQDMDHENMFWYRQDPGLGLRLIYFSYDVKMKEKGDIPEGYSVSREKKERFSLILESASTNQTSMYLCASSPRGQGDEQFFGPGTRLTVL.